This T cell receptor (beta chain) is drawn from a study of molecular identifiers for immune sequencing clone quantification. Study observations and caveats: With a barcode shared among identical TCR molecules, highly expanded clone sizes could be underestimated.

This clonotype was picked up many times. Its target is unknown. CDR3 size: 15 residues. The V gene end was trimmed by 6 bases and the J gene end by 1 base; junction bases not matched to a gene: 2. From germline, CDR1 is MDHEN and CDR2 SYDVKM. Using its own MiXCR run on the PCR reads, TCRdb lists one record per CDR3 protein. The sample lists about half a million distinct CDR3 sequences; over 20% were seen once. Material for sequencing was naive CD8+ T cells from blood, with Jurkat cell RNA spiked in. Stated subset: FACS-sorted CD8+CD4-CCR7+CD45RA+ naive T cells. The chain uses TRBV28 and TRBJ2-2; 10 positions agree with TRBD1. This clonotype originated in a human donor in good health. Some libraries in this study had Jurkat cell RNA spiked in. The CDR3 DNA reads TGTGCCAGCAGGGGGGACAGGGGGAACACCGGGGAGCTGTTTTTT. Amino acids: CASRGDRGNTGELFF. The full variable domain, in which reference TRBV28 and TRBJ2-2 provide the parts outside the CDR3, is DVKVTQSSRYLVKRTGEKVFLECVQDMDHENMFWYRQDPGLGLRLIYFSYDVKMKEKGDIPEGYSVSREKKERFSLILESASTNQTSMYLCASRGDRGNTGELFFGEGSRLTVL.